This TCR beta chain was captured by sequencing in a study of blood T cell repertoires in COVID-19. Overall study: Whether acute or convalescent, the COVID-19 samples came from the United States, Italy and Spain. Nucleic acid was either cDNA or gDNA, and it came from T cells, B-cell-depleted T cells, or PBMCs.

Authors' data handling: Researchers report that nucleated cell counts were estimated from reference gene primer amplification. Profiling relied on immunoSEQ multiplex PCR, and the TCRdb table lists in-frame clones only, not all of them. Clonal size and the V and J genes are those of that table, whereas D and trimming came from the DNA. The table has around 300,000 clones, approximately 91% seen once. Trimming cost V 6 bases and J 8 bases; bases outside gene matches: 8. In germline, CDR1 is SGHDN, CDR2 FVKESK. This CDR3 has 13 residues. The chain has TRBV14 and TRBJ1-2; 8 nucleotides agree with TRBD1. Sequences were obtained from peripheral blood. The receptor was isolated from a man aged 50 to 59 with acute or convalescent COVID-19. The CDR3 region is CASRQQGEAGYTF. As DNA, the CDR3 is TGTGCCAGCAGACAACAGGGGGAGGCGGGCTACACCTTC. Full variable domain (missing parts from reference TRBV14 and TRBJ1-2): EAGVTQFPSHSVIEKGQTVTLRCDPISGHDNLYWYRRVMGKEIKFLLHFVKESKQDESGMPNNRFLAERTGGTYSTLKVQPAELEDSGVYFCASRQQGEAGYTFGSGTRLTVV.